A selection of T cell receptor beta chains follows, all from one sample in a study of shared clonotypes between healthy human individuals. Method: immunoSEQ multiplex PCR; TCRdb's copy keeps in-frame clones and lacks some. The sample lists fewer than 550,000 clones; almost 80% were seen once. The sample comprised PBMCs. The receptors derive from a woman between 35 and 50 years old in good health. Some clones in this sample may be carry-over from other donors' samples. CDR3s include the opening cysteine and the closing phenylalanine or tryptophan. Each record gives: D gene, V gene, J gene, clone size, CDR3 protein, CDR3 DNA. D genes are given only for firm matches. Some rows have no size entry. The others give once, few or many, or a class for an expanded clone.

d_gene: -
v_gene: TRBV28
j_gene: TRBJ2-3
abundance: -
CDR3aa: CASKSQRPDTQYF
CDR3nt: TGTGCCAGCAAGTCCCAGCGCCCAGATACGCAGTATTTT

d_gene: -
v_gene: TRBV6-4
j_gene: TRBJ2-1
abundance: -
CDR3aa: CASSNGEGSNEQFF
CDR3nt: TGTGCCAGCAGTAACGGGGAAGGTTCCAATGAGCAGTTCTTC

d_gene: -
v_gene: TRBV2
j_gene: TRBJ2-3
abundance: -
CDR3aa: CASSERTETDTQYF
CDR3nt: TGTGCCAGCAGTGAAAGGACGGAAACAGATACGCAGTATTTT

d_gene: -
v_gene: TRBV14
j_gene: TRBJ2-1
abundance: -
CDR3aa: CASSQGEGGEQFF
CDR3nt: TGTGCCAGCAGCCAAGGTGAGGGAGGTGAGCAGTTCTTC

d_gene: -
v_gene: TRBV29-1
j_gene: TRBJ2-7
abundance: -
CDR3aa: CSVHSGNEQYF
CDR3nt: TGCAGCGTTCATTCTGGGAACGAGCAGTACTTC

d_gene: -
v_gene: TRBV30
j_gene: TRBJ1-1
abundance: -
CDR3aa: CTWRPKLGPGGDEAFF
CDR3nt: TGTACCTGGAGGCCGAAGTTAGGACCCGGCGGGGATGAAGCTTTCTTT

d_gene: -
v_gene: TRBV7-2
j_gene: TRBJ1-3
abundance: once
CDR3aa: CASTPTFSSGNTIYF
CDR3nt: TGTGCCAGCACACCCACCTTTAGCTCTGGAAACACCATATATTTT

d_gene: -
v_gene: TRBV11-3
j_gene: TRBJ1-1
abundance: -
CDR3aa: CASRKNPNTEAFF
CDR3nt: TGTGCCAGCAGGAAAAACCCGAACACTGAAGCTTTCTTT

d_gene: -
v_gene: TRBV29-1
j_gene: TRBJ2-2
abundance: -
CDR3aa: CSVSQNTGELFF
CDR3nt: TGCAGCGTAAGCCAGAACACCGGGGAGCTGTTTTTT

d_gene: -
v_gene: TRBV7-2
j_gene: TRBJ2-1
abundance: -
CDR3aa: CASSFVVLPDNEQFF
CDR3nt: TGTGCCAGCAGCTTCGTGGTCCTTCCGGATAATGAGCAGTTCTTC

d_gene: TRBD2
v_gene: TRBV11-2
j_gene: TRBJ2-1
abundance: -
CDR3aa: CASSLEAGGWNEQFF
CDR3nt: TGTGCCAGCAGCTTAGAAGCGGGAGGATGGAATGAGCAGTTCTTC

d_gene: TRBD2
v_gene: TRBV7-9
j_gene: TRBJ2-3
abundance: once
CDR3aa: CASSMGLAGNTDTQYF
CDR3nt: TGTGCCAGCAGCATGGGACTAGCGGGGAACACAGATACGCAGTATTTT

d_gene: -
v_gene: TRBV5-4
j_gene: TRBJ2-3
abundance: few
CDR3aa: CASSLDPATDTQYF
CDR3nt: TGTGCCAGCAGCTTGGATCCTGCCACAGATACGCAGTATTTT

d_gene: TRBD1
v_gene: TRBV27
j_gene: TRBJ1-4
abundance: -
CDR3aa: CASRTYRGQGEKLFF
CDR3nt: TGTGCCAGCAGAACGTACAGGGGGCAGGGAGAAAAACTGTTTTTT

d_gene: TRBD1
v_gene: TRBV7-6
j_gene: TRBJ1-1
abundance: once
CDR3aa: CASSWGQQTEAFF
CDR3nt: TGTGCCAGCAGCTGGGGACAGCAAACTGAAGCTTTCTTT